The T cell receptor (beta chain) under discussion was sequenced for a study of CD8+CD57+ T cells in acquired aplastic anemia. Study in general: Across the sorted CD4+ and CD8+ cells, DNA amounts averaged roughly 3.5 ug.

Whoever was chosen for sequencing had shown CD8+CD57+ cell expansion by flow cytometry. As a group, the patients uniformly had severe acquired aplastic anemia. Study observations and caveats: Researchers reported that CD8+ Simpson's diversity was not significantly different in patients versus controls. Patients and controls turned out to have 25 to 30 CD8+ CDR3 sequences in common.

Genomic DNA templated the TCR beta VDJ and CDR3 profiling. TCRdb re-called the reads with MiXCR, one entry per CDR3 protein. The data contain 90,000 to 150,000 distinct CDR3 sequences, approximately 61% of them singletons. Per the germline V gene, CDR1 is MGHDK and CDR2 is SYGVNS. V dropped 3 bases and J dropped 0 bases, with 12 bases sitting between them. The CDR3 runs 17 residues. Comment on this clonotype: The target antigen is unknown.

The TCR comes from a human donor with aplastic anemia. Sequenced sample: sorted CD4+, CD8+, or CD8+CD57+ T cells (not recorded which) from PBMCs. The chain links TRBV25-1 to TRBJ2-6; the D call may be TRBD1 or TRBD2 (5 bases each). CDR3 bases: TGTGCCAGCAGTGATTCTTCAGGGACCTCTGGGGCCAACGTCCTGACTTTC. It codes for CASSDSSGTSGANVLTF.